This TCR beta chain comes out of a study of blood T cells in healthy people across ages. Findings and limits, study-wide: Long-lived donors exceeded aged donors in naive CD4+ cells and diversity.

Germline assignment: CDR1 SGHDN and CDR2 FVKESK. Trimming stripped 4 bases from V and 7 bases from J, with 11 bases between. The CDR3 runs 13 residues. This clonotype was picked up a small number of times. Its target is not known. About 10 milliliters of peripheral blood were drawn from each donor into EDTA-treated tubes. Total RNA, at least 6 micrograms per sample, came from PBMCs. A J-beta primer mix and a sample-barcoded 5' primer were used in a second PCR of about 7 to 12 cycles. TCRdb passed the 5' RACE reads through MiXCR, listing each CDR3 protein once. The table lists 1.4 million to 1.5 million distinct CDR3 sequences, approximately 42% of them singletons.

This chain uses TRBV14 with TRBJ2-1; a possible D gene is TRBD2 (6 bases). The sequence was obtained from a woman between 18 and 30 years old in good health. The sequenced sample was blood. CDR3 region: CASSLTGLNEQFF. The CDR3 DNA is TGTGCCAGCAGCCTAACGGGACTGAATGAGCAGTTCTTC.